The 10 T cell receptor beta chains below come from one sample, sequenced in a study of blood T cell repertoires in COVID-19. Only in-frame clones appear in the TCRdb table, and some are missing; sequencing was by immunoSEQ multiplex PCR. Seen here are 150,000 or so clones, 75% to 90% observed once, and the top ten hold roughly 10%. Sequencing was performed on peripheral blood. The source is a human donor in a cohort sampled during active COVID-19.

This clone occurred a few times. V gene TRBV4-1 combines with J gene TRBJ2-2, with a tentative D call TRBD2 (6 bases). Germline CDR1 is MGHRA and CDR2 is YSYEKL. V dropped 0 bases and J dropped 4 bases, with 21 bases sitting between them. This CDR3 spans 19 amino acids. This CDR3 is CASSQDWTGTPLATGELFF. CDR3 nucleotide sequence: TGCGCCAGCAGCCAAGATTGGACGGGGACTCCTTTAGCCACCGGGGAGCTGTTTTTT.

The chain couples TRBV12-3 or TRBV12-4 to TRBJ2-3; a possible D gene is TRBD2 (6 bases). The V gene lost 7 bases and the J gene lost 6 bases, with 11 bases spanning the gap. CDR3 length equals 12 residues. The CDR3 loop reads CASNPGGDTQYF. The DNA of the CDR3 is TGTGCCAGCAATCCTGGGGGGGATACGCAGTATTTT.

This clone occurred many times. The chain joins TRBV6-4 to TRBJ2-2, with no clear D. This CDR3 contains 16 residues. V shed 2 bases and J shed 1 base, with 11 bases lying between them. Germline CDR1 and CDR2: MRHNA and SNTAGT. The CDR3 sequence is CASSDVNPRNTGELFF. CDR3 nucleotides: TGTGCCAGCAGTGACGTCAACCCGCGGAACACCGGGGAGCTGTTTTTT.

In its sample, this clone was seen many times. The V and J genes are TRBV6-5 and TRBJ2-2, with 9 bases identical to TRBD1. The V gene's germline CDR1 is MNHEY and CDR2 SVGAGI. The CDR3 runs 14 residues. Unmatched junction bases numbered 7, after V lost 5 bases and J lost 9 bases. As DNA, the CDR3 is TGTGCCAGCAGTCCGGGACAGGGACTATGGGAGCTGTTTTTT. It encodes CASSPGQGLWELFF.

V usage is TRBV5-1 and J usage is TRBJ2-3, with D possibly matching TRBD2 (7 bases). The CDR3 consists of 14 residues. CDR1 is SGHRS and CDR2 is YFSETQ in the germline V gene. Trimming took 4 bases from V and 1 from J, leaving 10 bases between them. CDR3 coding DNA: TGCGCCAGCAGCGGGGGGGGCGGCACAGATACGCAGTATTTT. As protein: CASSGGGGTDTQYF.

CDR3 in DNA: TGTGCCAGTAGTATTTCTTTCAGTAACTCCTACAATGAGCAGTTCTTC. Its translation is CASSISFSNSYNEQFF. The chain carries TRBV19 and TRBJ2-1, with unresolved D. Germline V gene sequence: CDR1 LNHDA, CDR2 SQIVND (reference sequence). Trimming left V 3 bases short and J 0 bases short, with 12 bases between. This CDR3 spans 16 amino acids.

This CDR3 is CASSYRQSVSNQPQHF. The CDR3 DNA reads TGTGCCAGCAGTTACAGACAGTCGGTAAGCAATCAGCCCCAGCATTTT. The rearrangement joins TRBV6-6 to TRBJ1-5, with a weak D call TRBD1 (5 bases). The V end lost 2 bases, the J end lost 1 base, and 12 bases lay between the germline ends. The length of the CDR3 is 16 residues. Germline V CDR1 and CDR2: MNHNY, SVGAGI (reference sequence).

This clone was observed once. The chain couples TRBV4-1 to TRBJ2-7, with a possible D match to TRBD1 (6 bases). The CDR3 contains 11 residues. Trimming stripped 6 bases from V and 7 bases from J, with 10 bases between. Germline CDR1 reads MGHRA; CDR2 reads YSYEKL. In DNA, the CDR3 is TGCGCCAGCAGGTCAGACAGGGAGCAGTACTTC. Translating gives CASRSDREQYF.

This clone was counted only a few times. The chain is built from TRBV7-9 and TRBJ1-6; D remains ambiguous. V was cut by 4 bases and J by 5 bases, with 9 bases left in between. The germline gives CDR1 SEHNR, CDR2 FQNEAQ (reference sequence). CDR3 length equals 14 residues. The CDR3 nucleotides read TGTGCCAGCAGCTCCTCCACGGATAATTCACCCCTCCACTTT. This gives the protein CASSSSTDNSPLHF.

This chain links TRBV7-2 with TRBJ2-2; D perhaps matches TRBD1 (6 bases). CDR1 is SGHTA and CDR2 is FQGNSA in the germline V gene. Trimming cost V 2 bases and J 0 bases, with 10 bases left between them. The CDR3 length is 16 residues. The chain's CDR3 is CASSLSGAANTGELFF. CDR3 nucleotide sequence: TGTGCCAGCAGCTTATCAGGGGCTGCGAACACCGGGGAGCTGTTTTTT.